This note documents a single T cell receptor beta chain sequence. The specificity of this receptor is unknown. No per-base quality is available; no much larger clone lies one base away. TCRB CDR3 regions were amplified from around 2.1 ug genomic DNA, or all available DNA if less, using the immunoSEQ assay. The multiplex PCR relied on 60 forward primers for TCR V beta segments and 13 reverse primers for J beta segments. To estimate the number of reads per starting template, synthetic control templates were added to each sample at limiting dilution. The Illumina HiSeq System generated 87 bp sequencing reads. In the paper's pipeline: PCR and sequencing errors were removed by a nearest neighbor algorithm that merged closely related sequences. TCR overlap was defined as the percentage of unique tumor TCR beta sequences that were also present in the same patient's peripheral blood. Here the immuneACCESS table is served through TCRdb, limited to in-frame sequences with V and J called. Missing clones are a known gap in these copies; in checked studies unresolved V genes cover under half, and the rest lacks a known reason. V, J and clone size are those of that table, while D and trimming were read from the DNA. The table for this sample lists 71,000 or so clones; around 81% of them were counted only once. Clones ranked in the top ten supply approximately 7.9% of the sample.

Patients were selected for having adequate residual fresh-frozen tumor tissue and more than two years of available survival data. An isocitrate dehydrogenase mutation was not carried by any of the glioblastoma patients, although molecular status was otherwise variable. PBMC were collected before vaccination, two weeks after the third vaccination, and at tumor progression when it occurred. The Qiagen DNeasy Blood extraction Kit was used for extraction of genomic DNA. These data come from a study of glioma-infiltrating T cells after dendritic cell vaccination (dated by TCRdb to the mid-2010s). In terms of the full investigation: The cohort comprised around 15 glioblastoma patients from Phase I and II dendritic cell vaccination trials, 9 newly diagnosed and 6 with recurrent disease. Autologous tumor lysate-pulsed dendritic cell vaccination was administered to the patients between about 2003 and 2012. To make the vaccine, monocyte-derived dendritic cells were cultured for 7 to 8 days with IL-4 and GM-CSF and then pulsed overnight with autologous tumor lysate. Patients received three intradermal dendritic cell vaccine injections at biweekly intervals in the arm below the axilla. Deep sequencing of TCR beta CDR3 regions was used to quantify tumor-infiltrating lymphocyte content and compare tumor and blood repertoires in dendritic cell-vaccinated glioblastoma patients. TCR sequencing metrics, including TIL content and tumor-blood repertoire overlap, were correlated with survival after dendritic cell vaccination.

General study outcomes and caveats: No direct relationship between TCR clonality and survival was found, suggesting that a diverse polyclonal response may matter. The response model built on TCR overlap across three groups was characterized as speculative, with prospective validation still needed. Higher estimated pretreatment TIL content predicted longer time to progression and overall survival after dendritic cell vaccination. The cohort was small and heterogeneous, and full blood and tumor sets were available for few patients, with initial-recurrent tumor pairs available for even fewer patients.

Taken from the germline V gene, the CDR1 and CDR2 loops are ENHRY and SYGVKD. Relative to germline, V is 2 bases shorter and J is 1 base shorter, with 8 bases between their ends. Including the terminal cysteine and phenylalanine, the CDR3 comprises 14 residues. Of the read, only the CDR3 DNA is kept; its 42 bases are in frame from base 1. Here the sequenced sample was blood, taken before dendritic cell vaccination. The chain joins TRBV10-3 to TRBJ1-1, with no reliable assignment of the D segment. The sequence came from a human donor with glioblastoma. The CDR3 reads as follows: CAISESLRNTEAFF. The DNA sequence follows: TGTGCCATCAGTGAGAGCCTGAGGAACACTGAAGCTTTCTTT.